This T cell receptor beta chain was identified during a study of T cells after yellow fever vaccination. Germline CDR1 and CDR2: SGHAT and FQDESV (reference sequence). The CDR3 spans 18 residues. Trimming removed 3 bases from V and 2 bases from J, with 21 bases in between. One entry per CDR3 protein results from TCRdb running MiXCR on the 5' RACE reads. This table holds a few hundred thousand distinct CDR3 sequences, more than 6.5% found once. The sequencing used CD4+ T cells sorted from PBMCs, collected on the day of the yellow fever booster vaccination. This chain connects TRBV11-1 to TRBJ2-3; unclear D gene. The receptor was derived from a man in his thirties or forties who received the YFV17D yellow fever vaccine. The CDR3 DNA reads TGTGCCAGCAGCTTTCTGGCCCGACACCGACTGTTCACAGATACGCAGTATTTT. Protein: CASSFLARHRLFTDTQYF.